This TCR beta chain was profiled in a study of T-cell memory formation after mild COVID-19. The study's findings and limits: Cross-reactive memory appears to have joined, as suggested by some responding clones showing up in pre-infection memory.

TCRdb passed the 5' RACE reads through MiXCR, listing each CDR3 protein once. Here the sample spans about 600,000 distinct CDR3 sequences, about 20% being singletons. About this clonotype: What it binds is unknown.

Sequencing was done on a sample of PBMCs or a T cell subset sorted from them (not recorded which). This sequence originates from an adult woman who had mild COVID-19 (a few samples of this study predate the infection). Cell type and time point are not known.

This chain's CDR3 is CASSLGQAGPYNEQFF. DNA of the CDR3: TGCGCCAGCAGCTTGGGGCAGGCAGGGCCCTACAATGAGCAGTTCTTC. The chain joins TRBV5-1 to TRBJ2-1, with a possible D match to TRBD1 (5 bases). V was pared by 0 bases and J by 2 bases, with 12 bases between. The germline CDR1 and CDR2 sequences are SGHRS and YFSETQ. There are 16 residues in the CDR3.